Each of the 18 T cell receptor beta chains below was sequenced from the same sample in a study of OX40 agonist ivuxolimab in advanced cancers. This table comes from immunoSEQ multiplex PCR, and its TCRdb copy is limited to in-frame clones, with some not included. The sample has more than 60,000 clones, roughly nine tenths seen once. The specimen was CD4+ or CD8+ T cells sorted from blood, collected in a trial of the OX40 agonist ivuxolimab. These receptors were obtained from an adult with an advanced solid tumor such as melanoma, head and neck, liver or kidney cancer.

V and J are TRBV7-2 and TRBJ2-2; TRBD1 might be the D (5 bases). CDR1 and CDR2 (germline): SGHTA, FQGNSA. This CDR3 contains 14 residues. The V end was cut by 4 bases, the J end by 2 bases, with 8 bases between. The CDR3 DNA reads as TGTGCCAGCAGCTGGGGCCCAAACACCGGGGAGCTGTTTTTT. Encoded protein: CASSWGPNTGELFF.

V gene TRBV10-2 combines with J gene TRBJ2-3, with 11 bases lining up with TRBD2. CDR3 size: 15 residues. Looked up from germline, CDR1 is WSHSY and CDR2 is SAAADI. Trimming cost V 5 bases and J 2 bases; bases outside gene matches: 3. The CDR3 region has the DNA TGCGCCAGCAGTATGACTAGCGGGGTCACAGATACGCAGTATTTT. Amino acid sequence: CASSMTSGVTDTQYF.

The chain couples TRBV28 to TRBJ1-3; D is unclear. With 8 bases removed from V and 0 bases from J, the gap between germline ends came to 17 bases. The CDR3 contains 16 residues. Germline V gives CDR1 MDHEN, CDR2 SYDVKM. The CDR3 sequence: CASSPRPGNSGNTIYF. CDR3 sequence (DNA): TGTGCCAGCTCCCCCCGGCCGGGAAACTCTGGAAACACCATATATTTT.

V is TRBV18 and J is TRBJ2-7; 7 bases align to TRBD1. The V gene end was trimmed by 8 bases and the J gene end by 0 bases; junction bases not matched to a gene: 7. The CDR3 spans 14 residues. Germline V CDR1 and CDR2: KGHSH, LQKENI. DNA for the CDR3: TGTGCCAGCCATTCAGGACAGGACTCCTACGAGCAGTACTTC. It specifies CASHSGQDSYEQYF. The full variable domain, with the rest looked up from reference TRBV18 and TRBJ2-7, is NAGVMQNPRHLVRRRGQEARLRCSPMKGHSHVYWYRQLPEEGLKFMVYLQKENIIDESGMPKERFSAEFPKEGPSILRIQQVVRGDSAAYFCASHSGQDSYEQYFGPGTRLTVT.

The gene calls are TRBV6-5 and TRBJ1-2, with 8 bases matching TRBD1. Germline V lookup: CDR1 MNHEY, CDR2 SVGAGI. V lost 4 bases and J lost 7; bases outside the gene matches: 8. The CDR3 loop spans 14 amino acids. In DNA, the CDR3 is TGTGCCAGCAGTTGGGACAGGAAGTTGGGTGGCTACACCTTC. Translating gives CASSWDRKLGGYTF.

The V and J genes are TRBV7-2 and TRBJ1-2; D uncertain. The CDR3 has 16 amino acids. Germline values: CDR1 SGHTA, CDR2 FQGNSA. The germline V and J ends were trimmed by 5 bases and 8 bases, with 24 bases remaining between them. The CDR3 nucleotides are TGTGCCAGCAGCAAAGGACGGCCGAGGGTGATGGAGGGCTACACCTTC. It codes for CASSKGRPRVMEGYTF.

The chain carries TRBV5-4 and TRBJ2-2; TRBD2 matches 8 bases. The CDR3 sequence is 15 residues long. Per the germline V gene, CDR1 is SGHNT and CDR2 is YYREEE (reference sequence). Unmatched junction bases numbered 9, after V lost 4 bases and J lost 7 bases. For the CDR3, the DNA is TGTGCCAGCAGCCTTCTGGTCCTAGCGGGCGGGGAGCTGTTTTTT. This codes for CASSLLVLAGGELFF.

DNA of the CDR3: TGTGCTAGTGGTTTTGGCCACGAACGGGAGCAGTACTTC. It encodes CASGFGHEREQYF. The chain combines TRBV12-5 with TRBJ2-7; D unresolved. The germline V and J ends were trimmed by 3 bases and 7 bases, with 13 bases remaining between them. This CDR3 comprises 13 residues. Germline lookup yields CDR1 LGHNT and CDR2 FRNRAP.

This clone has just one count. This chain links TRBV29-1 with TRBJ1-1; D might be TRBD1 (6 bases). This CDR3 contains 13 residues. Germline loops: CDR1 SQVTM, CDR2 ANQGSEA. Trimming took off 7 bases at V and 1 base at J, with 13 bases between the two ends. CDR3 amino acids: CSGLQGGNTEAFF. The CDR3 DNA follows: TGCAGCGGGCTACAGGGCGGGAACACTGAAGCTTTCTTT.

The gene calls are TRBV6-1 and TRBJ2-7, with 8 bases fitting TRBD2. The CDR3 has 14 residues. Germline lookup yields CDR1 MNHNS and CDR2 SASEGT. With V trimmed by 5 bases and J by 7 bases, 10 bases remained unmatched. For the CDR3, the DNA is TGTGCCAGCAGTCCTCCTGGGGGGACTAGGGAGCAGTACTTC. Protein: CASSPPGGTREQYF.

This chain joins TRBV19 and TRBJ2-1; TRBD1 is a possible D gene (5 bases). CDR1 and CDR2 (germline): LNHDA, SQIVND (reference sequence). Trimming cost V 5 bases and J 0 bases, with 11 bases left between them. This CDR3 comprises 15 residues. The CDR3 DNA follows: TGTGCCAGTAGTTTCGACAGATCCTCCTACAATGAGCAGTTCTTC. Its translation is CASSFDRSSYNEQFF.

This chain uses TRBV11-2 with TRBJ2-7, with D unclear. The germline CDR1 and CDR2 sequences are SGHAT and FQNNGV. V lost 7 bases and J lost 1, with 17 bases in between. The CDR3 consists of 15 residues. Here the CDR3 DNA reads TGTGCCAGCACCCTTGGTGAAGACCGATCCTACGAGCAGTACTTC. Translation gives CASTLGEDRSYEQYF.

V and J are TRBV15 and TRBJ2-1; unclear D gene. The CDR3 has 13 residues. Per germline, CDR1 LNHNV and CDR2 YYDKDF (reference sequence). Trimming removed 4 bases from V and 7 bases from J, with 11 bases in between. The DNA for the CDR3 is TGTGCCACCAGCAAAGGACCGGGTAATGAGCAGTTCTTC. Protein product: CATSKGPGNEQFF.

This chain uses TRBV29-1 with TRBJ2-7; D perhaps matches TRBD1 (5 bases). This CDR3 contains 12 residues. Germline assignment: CDR1 SQVTM and CDR2 ANQGSEA. V gave up 7 bases and J gave up 0 bases, with 10 bases separating them. As DNA, the CDR3 is TGCAGCGCTAGGGGTAGCTCCTACGAGCAGTACTTC. It translates to CSARGSSYEQYF.

The chain is built from TRBV25-1 and TRBJ1-1, with D possibly being TRBD1 (6 bases). Germline V gene lookup returns CDR1 MGHDK and CDR2 SYGVNS. The CDR3 has 13 residues. Deletions cut 4 bases from V and 0 bases from J, with 6 bases between. CDR3 sequence: CASSGQVNTEAFF. The CDR3 DNA follows: TGTGCCAGCAGTGGACAGGTGAACACTGAAGCTTTCTTT. The variable domain in full, with the rest retrieved from reference TRBV25-1 and TRBJ1-1, is EADIYQTPRYLVIGTGKKITLECSQTMGHDKMYWYQQDPGMELHLIHYSYGVNSTEKGDLSSESTVSRIRTEHFPLTLESARPSHTSQYLCASSGQVNTEAFFGQGTRLTVV.

This clone was recorded once. The chain carries TRBV6-5 and TRBJ2-5, with a weak D call TRBD2 (6 bases). CDR3 size: 14 residues. The germline V gene encodes CDR1 MNHEY and CDR2 SVGAGI. Trimming took 1 base from V and 7 from J, leaving 13 bases between them. The CDR3 reads CASSYFGPEGTQYF. CDR3 nucleotide sequence: TGTGCCAGCAGTTACTTTGGCCCGGAGGGGACCCAGTACTTC.

The rearrangement joins TRBV2 to TRBJ2-7; D is uncertain. Germline loops: CDR1 SNHLY, CDR2 FYNNEI. The CDR3 runs 13 residues. V was shortened by 2 bases and J by 5 bases, with 10 bases between the two germline ends. CDR3 coding DNA: TGTGCCAGCAGTGAAACCCCGGGCCACGAGCAGTACTTC. This translates into CASSETPGHEQYF.

The V and J genes are TRBV6-6 and TRBJ2-7; 7 bases are a match to TRBD2. CDR1 and CDR2 (germline): MNHNY, SVGAGI (reference sequence). This CDR3 region has 15 residues. The V segment lost 4 bases and the J segment 4 bases; nucleotides outside the gene matches: 10. The CDR3: CASSFRPSGGYEQYF. The CDR3 DNA reads TGTGCCAGCAGTTTTCGGCCTAGCGGAGGGTACGAGCAGTACTTC.